These 32 T cell receptor beta chains came from one sample sequenced in a study of blood T cell repertoires in COVID-19 (TCRdb year 2020). Library method: the immunoSEQ multiplex PCR assay. In its TCRdb copy, this immuneACCESS table keeps in-frame sequences only and misses some clones. Where compared with another copy, unresolved V genes explain less than half of these, and the others have no known cause. Recorded for this sample are some 140,000 clones; approximately 85% of them occurred a single time. The ten largest clones add up to approximately 0.6% of the sample. Sequenced material: peripheral blood. The origin of the receptors is a man aged 55 to 70 with COVID-19, enrolled during active disease.

This clone showed up just once. The chain has TRBV6-5 and TRBJ1-4; 7 nucleotides align to TRBD1. The CDR3 sequence is 14 residues long. Germline V gene data show CDR1 as MNHEY and CDR2 as SVGAGI. V shed 5 bases, J shed 5 bases, and the junction held 5 bases outside the gene matches. Here the CDR3 DNA reads TGTGCCAGCAGTCAGGACAGGAGGAATGAAAAACTGTTTTTT. Protein product: CASSQDRRNEKLFF.

The rearrangement joins TRBV27 to TRBJ2-7, with a weak D call TRBD2 (6 bases). The CDR3 spans 14 residues. Germline-derived CDR1 and CDR2 are MNHEY and SMNVEV (reference sequence). V was trimmed by 4 bases and J by 2 bases, leaving 12 bases between them. CDR3 in DNA: TGTGCCAGCAGTTCACTTGCGGGACCCTACGAGCAGTACTTC. It yields the protein CASSSLAGPYEQYF.

The genes are TRBV19 and TRBJ2-7, with TRBD1 as a possible D gene (6 bases). Germline V gene data show CDR1 as LNHDA and CDR2 as SQIVND (reference sequence). This CDR3 spans 15 amino acids. With 2 bases removed from V and 5 bases from J, the gap between germline ends came to 16 bases. The CDR3 protein is CASSINRQEKNEQYF. In DNA form, the CDR3 reads TGTGCCAGTAGTATAAATCGACAGGAAAAAAACGAGCAGTACTTC.

This chain connects TRBV19 to TRBJ2-7; 10 bases line up with TRBD1. The CDR3 has 15 amino acids. Germline V gene sequence: CDR1 LNHDA, CDR2 SQIVND (reference sequence). Trimming at V came to 5 bases and at J to 3 bases, leaving 7 bases not matched to a gene. CDR3 nucleotides: TGTGCCAGTAGTCTCGCGTGGACAGGGGGCTACGAGCAGTACTTC. Protein product: CASSLAWTGGYEQYF.

The V gene is TRBV4-1, the J gene TRBJ2-3, with a tentative D call TRBD1 (5 bases). Trimming pared 3 bases from V and 2 bases from J, leaving 15 bases between. Germline assignment: CDR1 MGHRA and CDR2 YSYEKL. The CDR3 contains 16 residues. The CDR3 sequence: CASSHPGDRYTDTQYF. The CDR3 DNA reads as TGCGCCAGCAGCCACCCAGGAGACAGATACACAGATACGCAGTATTTT.

In this sample, this clone turned up a few times. This sequence joins TRBV2 and TRBJ1-5; 10 bases agree with TRBD1. The CDR3 runs to 16 residues. Germline loops: CDR1 SNHLY, CDR2 FYNNEI. V shed 5 bases and J 2 bases; nucleotides not matched to a gene: 6. CDR3 sequence (DNA): TGTGCCAGCAGTTCAGTGGGGACAGGGGGCAATCAGCCCCAGCATTTT. Protein product: CASSSVGTGGNQPQHF.

This clone was detected once. The chain uses TRBV24-1 and TRBJ1-2; D is possibly TRBD1 (5 bases). CDR1 is KGHDR and CDR2 is SFDVKD in the germline V gene. Trimming removed 4 bases from V and 5 bases from J, with 13 bases in between. CDR3 length: 14 residues. The CDR3 DNA reads TGTGCCACCAGTGACCAGCAAACAGGATATGGCTACACCTTC. Encoded protein: CATSDQQTGYGYTF.

This clone was counted between two and nine times. The CDR3 DNA reads TGTGCCAGTAGTATGGGACAGGGGGCGCGCGAGCAGTACTTC. Translated, it gives CASSMGQGAREQYF. This chain joins TRBV19 and TRBJ2-7; 12 bases match TRBD1. V was pared by 3 bases and J by 6 bases, with 3 bases of the junction left unmatched. Germline-derived CDR1 and CDR2 are LNHDA and SQIVND (reference sequence). This CDR3 spans 14 amino acids.

The rearrangement uses TRBV27 and TRBJ2-2, with 9 bases matching TRBD1. Germline values: CDR1 MNHEY, CDR2 SMNVEV (reference sequence). The junction had 5 bases not matched to a gene; V was cut back by 7 bases and J by 5 bases. The CDR3 totals 14 residues. Here the CDR3 reads CASKYRGQTGELFF. CDR3 nucleotides: TGTGCCAGCAAATACAGGGGGCAAACCGGGGAGCTGTTTTTT.

The J gene is TRBJ1-4, the V gene TRBV6-5; D unresolved. V lost 4 bases and J lost 2, with 8 bases in between. The CDR3 runs 14 residues. Germline CDR1 reads MNHEY; CDR2 reads SVGAGI. For the CDR3, the DNA is TGTGCCAGCAGTTTACAGTACACTAATGAAAAACTGTTTTTT. This encodes CASSLQYTNEKLFF.

This clone was seen only a few times. The chain uses TRBV4-2 and TRBJ1-1; possible D gene TRBD1, 6 bases. The germline V gene encodes CDR1 LGHNA and CDR2 YNFKEQ. The CDR3 totals 16 residues. V was trimmed by 0 bases and J by 1 base, leaving 12 bases between them. CDR3 in DNA: TGTGCCAGCAGCCAAGATAAGATGGACAGGAACACTGAAGCTTTCTTT. Its protein is CASSQDKMDRNTEAFF.

The CDR3 bases are TGTGCCTGGAGGCAGGGGGACTACACTGAAGCTTTCTTT. Protein: CAWRQGDYTEAFF. This rearrangement joins TRBV30 to TRBJ1-1, with 7 bases lining up with TRBD1. There are 13 residues in the CDR3. The V gene end was trimmed by 3 bases and the J gene end by 3 bases; junction bases not matched to a gene: 4. The V gene's germline CDR1 is GTSNPN and CDR2 SVGIG (reference sequence).

The chain employs TRBV6-1 and TRBJ1-1, with no clear D. The CDR3 has 15 residues. V gave up 0 bases and J gave up 1 base, with 9 bases separating them. Germline lookup yields CDR1 MNHNS and CDR2 SASEGT. The CDR3 sequence: CASSEASTSNTEAFF. The CDR3 DNA follows: TGTGCCAGCAGTGAAGCAAGTACATCGAACACTGAAGCTTTCTTT.

J is TRBJ2-4 and V is TRBV11-2, with TRBD1 identical over 10 bases. The junction had 4 bases not matched to a gene; V was cut back by 8 bases and J by 0 bases. This CDR3 has 15 residues. Germline assignment: CDR1 SGHAT and CDR2 FQNNGV. The CDR3 DNA reads as TGTGCCAGCGGGGACAGGGGCCTAGCCAAAAACATTCAGTACTTC. This codes for CASGDRGLAKNIQYF. Supplemented by reference TRBV11-2 and TRBJ2-4, the full variable domain reads EAGVAQSPRYKIIEKRQSVAFWCNPISGHATLYWYQQILGQGPKLLIQFQNNGVVDDSQLPKDRFSAERLKGVDSTLKIQPAKLEDSAVYLCASGDRGLAKNIQYFGAGTRLSVL.

This chain uses TRBV28 with TRBJ2-3; 9 bases fit TRBD1. Germline loops: CDR1 MDHEN, CDR2 SYDVKM. This CDR3 contains 16 residues. J was trimmed by 4 bases and V by 5 bases; bases with no gene match: 10. The CDR3 DNA reads TGTGCCAGCAGTGGGGGCGGGACAGGGAAATCAGATACGCAGTATTTT. Amino acids: CASSGGGTGKSDTQYF.

The chain recombines TRBV27 with TRBJ1-1; D is uncertain. V lost 8 bases and J 1 base, leaving 14 bases between the germline ends. Germline CDR1 and CDR2: MNHEY and SMNVEV (reference sequence). The CDR3 consists of 14 residues. CDR3 coding DNA: TGTGCCAGCTTTCCCCTAGCGAAGAACACTGAAGCTTTCTTT. Residues: CASFPLAKNTEAFF.

The chain carries TRBV7-9 and TRBJ1-1, with D tentatively TRBD1 (6 bases). The CDR3 is 15 residues long. CDR1 SEHNR and CDR2 FQNEAQ come from the germline V gene (reference sequence). V lost 5 bases and J 0 bases, leaving 13 bases between the germline ends. This CDR3 is CASSPRTAMNTEAFF. CDR3 DNA sequence: TGTGCCAGCAGCCCCCGGACAGCTATGAACACTGAAGCTTTCTTT.

The V call is TRBV10-2, the J call TRBJ2-5; TRBD2 matches 14 bases. From germline, CDR1 is WSHSY and CDR2 SAAADI. CDR3 length: 17 residues. V shed 5 bases, J shed 4 bases, and the junction held 9 bases outside the gene matches. In nucleotides, the CDR3 is TGCGCCAGCAGTAGGGTGGGACTAGCGGGAGTCCGAGAGACCCAGTACTTC. It codes for CASSRVGLAGVRETQYF.

V gene TRBV3-1 (or the pseudogene TRBV3-2) combines with J gene TRBJ1-5, with D possibly matching TRBD1 (5 bases). This CDR3 contains 15 residues. CDR1 LGHDT and CDR2 YNNKEL come from the germline V gene (reference sequence). Deletions cut 5 bases from V and 2 bases from J, with 13 bases between. The CDR3 DNA follows: TGTGCCAGCAGCTTTGGGGCATTGGGCAATCAGCCCCAGCATTTT. It encodes CASSFGALGNQPQHF.

This chain links TRBV15 with TRBJ1-6, with D tentatively TRBD1 (6 bases). V was clipped by 3 bases and J by 9 bases, with 15 bases between them. The CDR3 runs to 15 residues. CDR1 LNHNV and CDR2 YYDKDF come from the germline V gene (reference sequence). CDR3 in amino acids: CATSRETGRSSPLHF. CDR3 bases: TGTGCCACCAGCAGGGAGACAGGACGGAGTTCACCCCTCCACTTT.

The sample holds a few counts of this clone. The chain links TRBV6-5 to TRBJ2-2; tentative D call: TRBD1 (7 bases). CDR3 length equals 15 residues. Trimming took off 5 bases at V and 5 bases at J, with 15 bases between the two ends. Germline values: CDR1 MNHEY, CDR2 SVGAGI. The CDR3 loop reads CASSPRAGGTGELFF. The CDR3 nucleotides are TGTGCCAGCAGTCCTCGGGCAGGGGGGACCGGGGAGCTGTTTTTT.

The chain is built from TRBV4-3 and TRBJ2-3; possible D gene TRBD2, 5 bases. CDR3 length: 13 amino acids. The V gene's germline CDR1 is LGHNA and CDR2 YSLEER. V was trimmed by 1 base and J by 9 bases, leaving 11 bases between them. The CDR3 sequence is CASSQGRTPTQYF. The CDR3 nucleotides are TGCGCCAGCAGCCAAGGGAGGACCCCGACGCAGTATTTT.

The rearrangement joins TRBV28 to TRBJ1-2; 7 bases agree with TRBD1. This CDR3 is built from 11 residues. The J segment lost 4 bases and the V segment lost 10 bases, leaving 3 bases of the junction unmatched. Germline V gives CDR1 MDHEN, CDR2 SYDVKM. The CDR3 is CATGTVYGYTF. The CDR3 nucleotides are TGTGCCACCGGGACAGTCTATGGCTACACCTTC.

This chain links TRBV12-5 with TRBJ2-1; 11 bases line up with TRBD2. The germline V gene has CDR1 LGHNT and CDR2 FRNRAP. CDR3 size: 15 residues. V shed 5 bases and J 8 bases; nucleotides not matched to a gene: 8. CDR3 nucleotides: TGTGCTAGTGGTCCAACTAGCGGGAGCCCCCATGAGCAGTTCTTC. This codes for CASGPTSGSPHEQFF. Filled out from reference TRBV12-5 and TRBJ2-1, the complete variable domain reads DARVTQTPRHKVTEMGQEVTMRCQPILGHNTVFWYRQTMMQGLELLAYFRNRAPLDDSGMPKDRFSAEMPDATLATLKIQPSEPRDSAVYFCASGPTSGSPHEQFFGPGTRLTVL.

This clone was detected once. The chain uses TRBV18 and TRBJ1-2; 7 bases fit TRBD1. Germline CDR1 and CDR2: KGHSH and LQKENI. The CDR3 spans 13 residues. J gave up 3 bases and V 5 bases, and 3 bases lay outside the gene matches. CDR3 loop: CASSKGTDYGYTF. Here the CDR3 DNA reads TGTGCCAGCTCAAAAGGGACAGACTATGGCTACACCTTC.

This sequence joins TRBV28 and TRBJ1-2; tentative D call: TRBD1 (6 bases). Germline values: CDR1 MDHEN, CDR2 SYDVKM. Trimming removed 1 base at V and 8 bases at J, with 17 bases between. The CDR3 is made up of 15 amino acids. In DNA, the CDR3 is TGTGCCAGCAGTTTATTAGAAACAGGGATAAGAGGCTACACCTTC. Translated: CASSLLETGIRGYTF.

The J gene is TRBJ1-5, the V gene TRBV12-3 or TRBV12-4; D gene ambiguous. CDR3 length: 12 residues. V lost 2 bases to trimming and J lost 4 bases, with 3 bases between them. CDR3 sequence reads: CASSLQNQPQHF. The CDR3, as DNA: TGTGCCAGCAGTTTACAGAATCAGCCCCAGCATTTT.

The chain is built from TRBV3-1 (or the pseudogene TRBV3-2) and TRBJ2-7; 7 nucleotides line up with TRBD2. With 3 bases clipped from V and 3 bases from J, the junction kept 8 bases outside the gene matches. This CDR3 has 15 residues. Germline V gene sequence: CDR1 LGHDT, CDR2 YNNKEL (reference sequence). The CDR3 sequence is CASSQAKTSNYEQYF. Here the CDR3 DNA reads TGTGCCAGCAGCCAGGCCAAGACTAGCAACTACGAGCAGTACTTC.

V usage is TRBV11-3 and J usage is TRBJ1-2; no reliable D call. V gave up 2 bases and J gave up 6 bases, with 13 bases separating them. Germline V gene data show CDR1 as SGHNT and CDR2 as YENEEA. The CDR3 is made up of 14 amino acids. This CDR3 reads CASSLPPPENGYTF. The CDR3 DNA sequence: TGTGCCAGCAGCTTACCCCCCCCCGAGAATGGCTACACCTTC.

The chain combines TRBV9 with TRBJ2-7; no definite D call. CDR1 and CDR2 (germline): SGDLS, YYNGEE. V was trimmed by 0 bases and J by 2 bases, leaving 12 bases between them. The CDR3 consists of 15 residues. DNA of the CDR3: TGTGCCAGCAGCGTAGGTCTTGAGCGAGCCTACGAGCAGTACTTC. This sequence encodes CASSVGLERAYEQYF.

Concerning this clone: At the DNA level, this CDR3 is encoded by other sequences in the same sample as well. The J gene is TRBJ1-4, the V gene TRBV2; D possibly corresponds to TRBD1 (5 bases). CDR3 length: 13 residues. Germline V gene data show CDR1 as SNHLY and CDR2 as FYNNEI. V dropped 3 bases and J dropped 8 bases, with 10 bases sitting between them. The CDR3 sequence is CASSDRVREKLFF. CDR3 bases: TGTGCCAGCAGTGACAGGGTTCGAGAAAAACTGTTTTTT.

The CDR3, as DNA: TGTGCCAGCAGTGAATATCACAGCCAGTCGGGCAATCAGCCCCAGCATTTT. Translated: CASSEYHSQSGNQPQHF. This chain joins TRBV6-1 and TRBJ1-5, with D unresolved. V shed 2 bases and J shed 2 bases, with 16 bases lying between them. The CDR3 spans 17 residues. CDR1 and CDR2 (germline): MNHNS, SASEGT.